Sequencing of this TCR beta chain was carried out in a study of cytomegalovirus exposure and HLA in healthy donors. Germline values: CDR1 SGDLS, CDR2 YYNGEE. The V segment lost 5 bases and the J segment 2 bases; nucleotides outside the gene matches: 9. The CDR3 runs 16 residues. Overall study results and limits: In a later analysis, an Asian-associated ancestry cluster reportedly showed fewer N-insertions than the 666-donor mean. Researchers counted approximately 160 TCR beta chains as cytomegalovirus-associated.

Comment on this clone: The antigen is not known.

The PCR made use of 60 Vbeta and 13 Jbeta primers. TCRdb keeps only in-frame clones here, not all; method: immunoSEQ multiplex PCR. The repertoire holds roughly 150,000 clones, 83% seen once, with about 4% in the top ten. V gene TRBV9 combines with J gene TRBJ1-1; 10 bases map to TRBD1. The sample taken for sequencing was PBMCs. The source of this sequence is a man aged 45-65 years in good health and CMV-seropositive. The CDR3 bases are TGTGCCAGCAGTAAGAGAGGGACAGGGGAAAACACTGAAGCTTTCTTT. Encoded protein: CASSKRGTGENTEAFF.